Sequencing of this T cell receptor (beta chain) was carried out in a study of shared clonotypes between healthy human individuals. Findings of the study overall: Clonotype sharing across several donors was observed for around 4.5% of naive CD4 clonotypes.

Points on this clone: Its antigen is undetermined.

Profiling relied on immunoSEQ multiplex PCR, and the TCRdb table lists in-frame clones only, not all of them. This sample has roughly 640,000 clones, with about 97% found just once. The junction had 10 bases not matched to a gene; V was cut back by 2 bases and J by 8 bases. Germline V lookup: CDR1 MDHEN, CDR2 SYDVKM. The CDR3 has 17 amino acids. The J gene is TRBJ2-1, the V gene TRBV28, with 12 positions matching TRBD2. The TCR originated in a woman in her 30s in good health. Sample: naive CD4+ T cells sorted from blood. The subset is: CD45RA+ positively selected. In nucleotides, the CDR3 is TGTGCCAGCAGTTTAACCAGAGGGGCTAGCGGGAGGGATGAGCAGTTCTTC. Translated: CASSLTRGASGRDEQFF.